These 14 T cell receptor beta chains came from one sample sequenced in a study of T cells in Graves' hyperthyroidism and ophthalmopathy (dated by TCRdb to between 2017 and 2020). The library was obtained by multiplex PCR. The sequencer listed for this sample is Illumina HiSeq 2000. Amplification of TCR beta CDR3 regions was carried out from RNA transcripts. The TCR CDR3 was subjected to a first round of RT-PCR using the HTBI primer set and the Qiagen OneStep RT-PCR kit. TCRdb applied fastp at Q25 and MiXCR to the public reads, then kept only in-frame beta chains. Entries that share a CDR3 protein sequence are merged under the most common genes and DNA. Counted in this sample were about 640,000 distinct CDR3 sequences; about 20% of them appeared once. The ten top clones hold around a third of the sample. Input material: blood. The receptors were gathered from a man under 40 with Graves' ophthalmopathy.

The chain employs TRBV11-2 and TRBJ1-2; TRBD1 agrees at 8 bases. Unmatched junction bases numbered 7, after V lost 6 bases and J lost 7 bases. This CDR3 region has 13 residues. Germline V CDR1 and CDR2: SGHAT, FQNNGV. The CDR3 DNA sequence: TGTGCCAGCAGTGGAGCAGGGGGCGGTGGCTACACCTTC. Translation gives CASSGAGGGGYTF.

This clonotype has just a few counts. The gene calls are TRBV6-1 and TRBJ2-6; no reliable D call. This CDR3 region has 19 residues. Germline V CDR1 and CDR2: MNHNS, SASEGT. Trimming took off 10 bases at V and 2 bases at J, with 27 bases between the two ends. CDR3 nucleotide sequence: TGTGCCACTAAATTCACACGGCTCGAGCTCTTCGCTGGGGCCAACGTCCTGACTTTC. Its protein product is CATKFTRLELFAGANVLTF.

CDR3 sequence (DNA): TGTGCCAGCTCACCCGGGACAAACCTCAATCAGCCCCAGCATTTT. Translation gives CASSPGTNLNQPQHF. This chain connects TRBV18 to TRBJ1-5; D is possibly TRBD1 (6 bases). The CDR3 is 15 amino acids. V lost 3 bases, J lost 3 bases, and 12 bases lay in between. Germline V gives CDR1 KGHSH, CDR2 LQKENI.

This sequence joins TRBV20-1 and TRBJ2-3, with 14 bases fitting TRBD2. The CDR3 consists of 16 residues. Germline V gives CDR1 DFQATT, CDR2 SNEGSKA (reference sequence). Trimming cost V 3 bases and J 2 bases; bases outside gene matches: 4. This chain's CDR3 is CSARPGLAGATDTQYF. CDR3 nucleotide sequence: TGCAGTGCTAGGCCGGGACTAGCGGGAGCCACAGATACGCAGTATTTT.

This clonotype came up a few times. The chain uses TRBV5-1 and TRBJ1-5; 7 nucleotides align to TRBD1. The CDR3 has 17 residues. V gave up 0 bases and J gave up 0 bases; unmatched junction bases: 6. Germline V gene data show CDR1 as SGHRS and CDR2 as YFSETQ. The CDR3 spells CASSLEPTGVSNQPQHF. CDR3 DNA sequence: TGCGCCAGCAGCTTGGAACCCACAGGGGTTAGCAATCAGCCCCAGCATTTT.

The table lists this clonotype with a few counts. The chain combines TRBV7-6 with TRBJ1-2; D remains unclear. This CDR3 is built from 16 residues. V was shortened by 0 bases and J by 7 bases, with 18 bases between the two germline ends. The germline CDR1 and CDR2 sequences are SGHVS and FNYEAQ. CDR3 loop: CASSLASGLLGAGYTF. In DNA form, the CDR3 reads TGTGCCAGCAGCTTAGCCTCAGGACTCCTGGGAGCTGGCTACACCTTC.

The table lists this clonotype with many counts. The gene calls are TRBV20-1 and TRBJ2-7, with D perhaps TRBD2 (5 bases). V was trimmed by 0 bases and J by 0 bases, leaving 15 bases between them. Germline V CDR1 and CDR2: DFQATT, SNEGSKA (reference sequence). This CDR3 has 16 amino acids. The CDR3 region is CSARDQGGADSYEQYF. Written as DNA, the CDR3 is TGCAGTGCTAGAGATCAAGGAGGTGCAGACTCCTACGAGCAGTACTTC.

The chain employs TRBV7-3 and TRBJ2-2; no firm D call. V was clipped by 3 bases and J by 5 bases, with 13 bases between them. The germline CDR1 and CDR2 sequences are SGHTA and FQGTGA. The CDR3 is 15 residues long. This chain's CDR3 is CASSFPGAETGELFF. CDR3 in DNA: TGTGCCAGCAGCTTTCCGGGCGCGGAGACCGGGGAGCTGTTTTTT.

This clonotype was counted only a few times. The V and J genes are TRBV10-3 and TRBJ2-3, with 8 bases fitting TRBD2. The V segment lost 4 bases and the J segment 2 bases; nucleotides outside the gene matches: 17. CDR3 size: 19 residues. Germline CDR1 is ENHRY and CDR2 is SYGVKD. Written as DNA, the CDR3 is TGTGCCATCAGTGGAAGCCTAAGGGAGACTAGCGACATCACAGATACGCAGTATTTT. Encoded protein: CAISGSLRETSDITDTQYF.

Of note for this clonotype: This may stem from a read error, because a much larger clone lies one nucleotide away. V and J are TRBV7-2 and TRBJ2-7; D unclear. Germline CDR1 reads SGHTA; CDR2 reads FQGNSA. V dropped 3 bases and J dropped 0 bases, with 9 bases sitting between them. The length of the CDR3 is 14 residues. The DNA for the CDR3 is TGTGCCAGCAGCTTTATAGGGCCCTCCTACGAGCAGTACTTC. The encoded protein is CASSFIGPSYEQYF. Full variable domain (missing parts from reference TRBV7-2 and TRBJ2-7): GAGVSQSPSNKVTEKGKDVELRCDPISGHTALYWYRQSLGQGLEFLIYFQGNSAPDKSGLPSDRFSAERTGGSVSTLTIQRTQQEDSAVYLCASSFIGPSYEQYFGPGTRLTVT.

This clonotype was detected ten times or more. This chain uses TRBV5-1 with TRBJ1-4; no firm D call. Germline loops: CDR1 SGHRS, CDR2 YFSETQ. The CDR3 length is 17 residues. Deletions cut 0 bases from V and 5 bases from J, with 17 bases between. CDR3 in amino acids: CASSLAIGGGVNEKLFF. In DNA, the CDR3 is TGCGCCAGCAGCTTGGCCATAGGAGGAGGAGTGAATGAAAAACTGTTTTTT.

The sample holds many counts of this clonotype. The chain uses TRBV12-3 or TRBV12-4 and TRBJ1-2, with TRBD1 matching 10 bases. V was clipped by 5 bases and J by 7 bases; unmatched bases: 7. The CDR3 spans 14 residues. CDR3 DNA: TGTGCCAGCAGTCCGTGGACAGGGGGAGGTGGCTACACCTTC. Its translation is CASSPWTGGGGYTF.

V usage is TRBV4-3 and J usage is TRBJ1-1, with D possibly matching TRBD1 (5 bases). V lost 4 bases and J lost 3, with 15 bases in between. This CDR3 region has 15 residues. Germline values: CDR1 LGHNA, CDR2 YSLEER. The CDR3 coding sequence is TGCGCCAGCAGCCCGGCCGGGACTCGTTACACTGAAGCTTTCTTT. This encodes CASSPAGTRYTEAFF.

This clonotype was counted only a few times. V is TRBV6-1 and J is TRBJ2-3; D gene ambiguous. Trimming stripped 0 bases from V and 2 bases from J, with 9 bases between. The CDR3 consists of 15 residues. In germline, CDR1 is MNHNS, CDR2 SASEGT. The CDR3 sequence: CASSEAMISTDTQYF. CDR3 sequence (DNA): TGTGCCAGCAGTGAAGCGATGATTTCCACAGATACGCAGTATTTT.